The 20 T cell receptor beta chains below all came from one sample that was sequenced in a study of T cell responses to AZD1222 COVID-19 vaccine. The protocol was immunoSEQ multiplex PCR, while the TCRdb copy is restricted to in-frame clones and leaves out a portion. The sample shows 150,000 to 160,000 clones, roughly 90% of them seen only once. This specimen consisted of peripheral blood, obtained on day 0 of AZD1222 vaccination. All receptors derive from an adult in good health.

The chain joins TRBV6-5 to TRBJ1-1; D is unclear. The CDR3 runs 13 residues. The ends were cut back, 6 bases at V and 1 base at J, with 9 bases in the middle. CDR1 and CDR2 (germline): MNHEY, SVGAGI. The CDR3 here is CASSSGPNTEAFF. In nucleotides, the CDR3 is TGTGCCAGCAGCAGTGGGCCGAACACTGAAGCTTTCTTT.

The rearrangement uses TRBV29-1 and TRBJ1-2, with D unresolved. Germline CDR1 SQVTM, CDR2 ANQGSEA. The CDR3 has 11 amino acids. V lost 7 bases to trimming and J lost 7 bases, with 13 bases between them. CDR3 coding DNA: TGCAGCGCACTAAGGTCAGGTGGCTACACCTTC. This translates into CSALRSGGYTF.

This clone was seen a single time. V is TRBV3-1 (or the pseudogene TRBV3-2) and J is TRBJ1-2; TRBD1 matches 9 bases. CDR3 length: 14 amino acids. V gave up 2 bases and J gave up 8 bases; unmatched junction bases: 6. Germline V gene lookup returns CDR1 LGHDT and CDR2 YNNKEL (reference sequence). The CDR3: CASSQNRGPYGYTF. The CDR3 coding sequence is TGTGCCAGCAGCCAAAACAGGGGGCCGTACGGCTACACCTTC.

This clone was seen only once. The V and J genes are TRBV29-1 and TRBJ2-1, with D unresolved. Looked up from germline, CDR1 is SQVTM and CDR2 is ANQGSEA. V lost 1 base to trimming and J lost 2 bases, with 12 bases between them. The CDR3 spans 15 residues. The CDR3 sequence is CSVEGADEAYNEQFF. The CDR3 DNA follows: TGCAGCGTTGAAGGGGCGGATGAGGCCTACAATGAGCAGTTCTTC.

V and J are TRBV6-6 and TRBJ1-2; D gene uncertain. Trimming removed 2 bases at V and 2 bases at J, with 6 bases between. The CDR3 loop spans 13 amino acids. Per germline, CDR1 MNHNY and CDR2 SVGAGI (reference sequence). The CDR3 coding sequence is TGTGCCAGCAGTTACGAGGGAAACTATGGCTACACCTTC. Protein sequence: CASSYEGNYGYTF.

V gene TRBV3-1 (or the pseudogene TRBV3-2) combines with J gene TRBJ1-6, with D hard to call. From germline, CDR1 is LGHDT and CDR2 YNNKEL (reference sequence). This CDR3 region has 12 residues. The V end lost 5 bases, the J end lost 12 bases, and 11 bases lay between the germline ends. DNA of the CDR3: TGTGCCAGCAGCTCCCGACGAATACCCCTCCACTTT. Translated: CASSSRRIPLHF.

This rearrangement joins TRBV6-5 to TRBJ2-1; 10 bases fit TRBD1. The CDR3 is 15 amino acids. Germline loops: CDR1 MNHEY, CDR2 SVGAGI. V trimming: 1 base; J trimming: 7 bases; junction bases outside the gene matches: 4. The CDR3 nucleotides are TGTGCCAGCAGTTACTACCGGGACAGGGGAAATGAGCAGTTCTTC. It specifies CASSYYRDRGNEQFF.

V usage is TRBV2 and J usage is TRBJ2-3, with 11 bases that match TRBD2. Trimming took 2 bases from V and 5 from J; bases not matched to a gene: 9. The CDR3 is 17 amino acids. Germline V gene sequence: CDR1 SNHLY, CDR2 FYNNEI. This chain's CDR3 is CASSERASGGPLDTQYF. The DNA for the CDR3 is TGTGCCAGCAGTGAAAGGGCTAGCGGGGGGCCGTTAGATACGCAGTATTTT.

The chain is built from TRBV6-1 and TRBJ2-7, with 10 bases that match TRBD1. In germline, CDR1 is MNHNS, CDR2 SASEGT. This CDR3 is 12 amino acids long. The CDR3 nucleotides read TGTGCCAGCAGTGAATTCGGGACAGGGGTTTTGGTC. Its protein is CASSEFGTGVLV.

Remarks on this clone: A junction boundary mismatches the germline segment, possibly from a read error. The chain employs TRBV7-7 and TRBJ2-7; D possibly matches TRBD1 or TRBD2 (5 bases each). Germline V lookup: CDR1 SSHAT, CDR2 FNYEAQ (reference sequence). The CDR3 loop spans 15 amino acids. The CDR3 DNA follows: TGTGCTAGCAGCGTCACCGGGACCCCTGTCTACGAGCAGTACTTC. Protein sequence: CASSVTGTPVYEQYF.

This clone was recorded only once. V and J are TRBV5-6 and TRBJ2-7; no clear D. Per the germline V gene, CDR1 is SGHDT and CDR2 is YYEEEE. This CDR3 contains 12 residues. Between the trimmed V and J ends, which lost 5 bases and 0 bases, there was a span of 6 bases. CDR3: CASSFSSYEQYF. The CDR3 bases are TGTGCCAGCAGTTTCAGCTCCTACGAGCAGTACTTC.

The V call is TRBV13, the J call TRBJ1-1; D gene unclear. CDR1 PRHDT and CDR2 FYEKMQ come from the germline V gene (reference sequence). The germline V and J ends were trimmed by 5 bases and 0 bases, with 13 bases remaining between them. The length of the CDR3 is 15 residues. This CDR3 is CASSTNLEMNTEAFF. The CDR3 nucleotides read TGTGCCAGCAGCACAAACCTGGAGATGAACACTGAAGCTTTCTTT.

The gene calls are TRBV5-1 and TRBJ2-7; TRBD1 aligns across 8 bases. The CDR3 contains 14 residues. Germline V gene data show CDR1 as SGHRS and CDR2 as YFSETQ. Trimming took 5 bases from V and 0 from J; bases not matched to a gene: 4. The CDR3 protein is CASRTGALSYEQYF. The DNA for the CDR3 is TGCGCCAGCAGGACAGGGGCCCTCTCCTACGAGCAGTACTTC.

This clone was detected a few times. The chain uses TRBV10-3 and TRBJ1-4; D is possibly TRBD1 (5 bases). The germline gives CDR1 ENHRY, CDR2 SYGVKD. V lost 3 bases, J lost 6 bases, and 17 bases lay in between. The CDR3 loop spans 16 amino acids. The CDR3 loop reads CAISETLGTSYEKLFF. In DNA form, the CDR3 reads TGTGCCATCAGTGAAACCCTCGGGACGTCCTATGAAAAACTGTTTTTT.

The rearrangement links TRBV9 to TRBJ2-3, with D uncertain. V was clipped by 0 bases and J by 4 bases, with 12 bases between them. Germline lookup yields CDR1 SGDLS and CDR2 YYNGEE. The CDR3 covers 15 residues. CDR3 sequence: CASSVDLGIADTQYF. In nucleotides, the CDR3 is TGTGCCAGCAGCGTAGACCTGGGAATCGCAGATACGCAGTATTTT.

The chain joins TRBV19 to TRBJ2-1; 10 positions match TRBD2. With V trimmed by 5 bases and J by 9 bases, 10 bases remained unmatched. The CDR3 length is 15 residues. Germline V gives CDR1 LNHDA, CDR2 SQIVND (reference sequence). This CDR3 reads CASSSRLAGVGEQFF. CDR3 DNA sequence: TGTGCCAGTAGTTCGAGGCTAGCGGGGGTAGGTGAGCAGTTCTTC.

Of note for this clone: Other DNA sequences in this specimen translate into the identical CDR3. The V call is TRBV5-1, the J call TRBJ1-1; no clear D. The V and J ends lost 4 bases and 1 base respectively, with 8 bases between them. The length of the CDR3 is 13 residues. The germline V gene encodes CDR1 SGHRS and CDR2 YFSETQ. The DNA of the CDR3 is TGCGCCAGCAGCCTGACGGGGAACACTGAAGCTTTCTTT. This encodes CASSLTGNTEAFF.

The genes are TRBV12-3 or TRBV12-4 and TRBJ2-1; D not certain. CDR3 length equals 13 residues. The V and J ends lost 3 bases and 9 bases respectively, with 12 bases between them. The CDR3 protein is CASSLAENREQFF. Here the CDR3 DNA reads TGTGCCAGCAGTTTGGCTGAGAATCGTGAGCAGTTCTTC.

The rearrangement uses TRBV10-2 and TRBJ2-5; D is undetermined. The germline V and J ends were trimmed by 2 bases and 4 bases, with 8 bases remaining between them. CDR1 WSHSY and CDR2 SAAADI come from the germline V gene. This CDR3 spans 13 amino acids. CDR3 sequence reads: CASSEIKAETQYF. In DNA form, the CDR3 reads TGCGCCAGCAGTGAGATTAAGGCAGAGACCCAGTACTTC.

CDR3 coding DNA: TGTGCCATCAGTGGGACAGATTCCTACGAGCAGTACTTC. Residues: CAISGTDSYEQYF. The chain employs TRBV10-3 and TRBJ2-7; perhaps TRBD1 as D (6 bases). Germline assignment: CDR1 ENHRY and CDR2 SYGVKD. The CDR3 sequence is 13 residues long. V was pared by 4 bases and J by 1 base, with 8 bases between.